This record looks at one T cell receptor beta chain sequence and its context. Its target is unknown. The table came from immunoSEQ multiplex PCR; TCRdb's copy has only in-frame clones and leaves some out. The sample contains 90,000 to 95,000 clones, more than 70% of which appear only once. The data are from a study of T cell responses to AZD1222 COVID-19 vaccine. Study findings and constraints: Baseline antibody screening turned up just 6 or 7 seropositive AZD1222 recipients.

After removal of 4 bases from V and 4 bases from J, the junction contained 3 bases not matched to a gene. Germline V gene sequence: CDR1 SGHRS, CDR2 YFSETQ. The CDR3 has 13 amino acids. The sequenced sample was peripheral blood, obtained on day 0 of AZD1222 vaccination. This chain uses TRBV5-1 with TRBJ1-2, with 8 positions matching TRBD1. The source of this sequence is an adult in good health. The CDR3 region is CASSGTGSYGYTF. The CDR3 coding sequence is TGCGCCAGCAGCGGGACAGGCTCCTATGGCTACACCTTC.